These T cell receptor beta chains were read from a single sample in a study of shared clonotypes between healthy human individuals. Sequencing was performed with immunoSEQ multiplex PCR; in TCRdb, only in-frame clones are kept and a portion is missing. Here the sample spans millions of clones, approximately 94% being singletons. The sample comprised naive CD8+ T cells sorted from blood. These receptor sequences come from a man aged 18 to 29 in good health. The CDR3 runs from the conserved cysteine through the conserved F or W. Fields, in order: D gene, J gene, clone size, V gene, CDR3 DNA, CDR3 protein. A D gene is named only where the DNA matches it firmly. The size entry is marked missing in some rows and otherwise reads once, few, many or a size class.

D gene: -; J gene: TRBJ2-7; clone size: -; V gene: TRBV4-3; CDR3 DNA: TGCGCCAGCAGCCAAGGGGACTCGTCCTACGAGCAGTACTTC; CDR3 protein: CASSQGDSSYEQYF
D gene: -; J gene: TRBJ2-1; clone size: -; V gene: TRBV4-2; CDR3 DNA: TGTGCCAGCAGCCAACATCAGCCACCCTACAATGAGCAGTTCTTC; CDR3 protein: CASSQHQPPYNEQFF
D gene: TRBD2; J gene: TRBJ2-1; clone size: -; V gene: TRBV13; CDR3 DNA: TGTGCCAGCAGCGTACTAGCGGGGGAAGCTGAGCAGTTCTTC; CDR3 protein: CASSVLAGEAEQFF
D gene: -; J gene: TRBJ2-2; clone size: once; V gene: TRBV9; CDR3 DNA: TGTGCCAGCAGCGTAGGTCTCCAGGGAGGTACGACCGGGGAGCTGTTTTTT; CDR3 protein: CASSVGLQGGTTGELFF
D gene: TRBD2; J gene: TRBJ2-5; clone size: -; V gene: TRBV5-6; CDR3 DNA: TGTGCCAGCAGCTTGGGTAGCGGGGGGCCGGGTGAGACCCAGTACTTC; CDR3 protein: CASSLGSGGPGETQYF
D gene: -; J gene: TRBJ2-1; clone size: -; V gene: TRBV4-3; CDR3 DNA: TGCGCCAGCAGCCAAGGAGAAGGTTTATACAATGAGCAGTTCTTC; CDR3 protein: CASSQGEGLYNEQFF
D gene: -; J gene: TRBJ2-2; clone size: -; V gene: TRBV4-1; CDR3 DNA: TGCGCCAGCAGCCAAGTTAGGGCCGGGGAGCTGTTTTTT; CDR3 protein: CASSQVRAGELFF
D gene: TRBD1; J gene: TRBJ2-3; clone size: -; V gene: TRBV7-9; CDR3 DNA: TGTGCCAGCAGCCCGCCGACAGGGATCACAGATACGCAGTATTTT; CDR3 protein: CASSPPTGITDTQYF
D gene: TRBD1; J gene: TRBJ2-7; clone size: -; V gene: TRBV9; CDR3 DNA: TGTGCCAGCAGCCCCACAGGGGGTCCGCTTTACGAGCAGTACTTC; CDR3 protein: CASSPTGGPLYEQYF
D gene: -; J gene: TRBJ2-2; clone size: -; V gene: TRBV12-2; CDR3 DNA: TGTGCAAGTCGCAAATTTCCCGGGGGGAAAAACACCGGGGAGCTGTTTTTT; CDR3 protein: CASRKFPGGKNTGELFF
D gene: -; J gene: TRBJ1-1; clone size: -; V gene: TRBV10-2; CDR3 DNA: TGCGCCAGCAGTGAGGTGATCGGGAGGGTTGAAGCTTTCTTT; CDR3 protein: CASSEVIGRVEAFF
D gene: -; J gene: TRBJ1-3; clone size: -; V gene: TRBV4-1; CDR3 DNA: TGCGCCAGCAGCCAAATTCCCGGGGGTAACGGAAACACCATATATTTT; CDR3 protein: CASSQIPGGNGNTIYF
D gene: -; J gene: TRBJ2-5; clone size: -; V gene: TRBV7-9; CDR3 DNA: TGTGCCAGCAGCTCCCGGGGCCTTTGGGAGACCCAGTACTTC; CDR3 protein: CASSSRGLWETQYF
D gene: -; J gene: TRBJ1-2; clone size: -; V gene: TRBV29-1; CDR3 DNA: TGCAGCGTTGAAGAGGAAGTTGCATATGGCTACACCTTC; CDR3 protein: CSVEEEVAYGYTF
D gene: -; J gene: TRBJ2-7; clone size: once; V gene: TRBV18; CDR3 DNA: TGTGCCAGCTCACTTGGCAGATCCTACGAGCAGTACTTC; CDR3 protein: CASSLGRSYEQYF
D gene: TRBD2; J gene: TRBJ2-7; clone size: -; V gene: TRBV10-2; CDR3 DNA: TGCGCCAGCAGTGAACCTCAAGCGGGAGGCCCCTACGAGCAGTACTTC; CDR3 protein: CASSEPQAGGPYEQYF
D gene: TRBD2; J gene: TRBJ2-3; clone size: -; V gene: TRBV5-5; CDR3 DNA: TGTGCCAGCAGCTTGGCGCTAGCGGAACTTCAGACGGCGCAGTATTTT; CDR3 protein: CASSLALAELQTAQYF
D gene: -; J gene: TRBJ1-1; clone size: once; V gene: TRBV4-2; CDR3 DNA: TGTGCCAGCAGCCAAGCGTCGGGCGCCACTGAAGCTTTCTTT; CDR3 protein: CASSQASGATEAFF
D gene: -; J gene: TRBJ2-7; clone size: -; V gene: TRBV6-1; CDR3 DNA: TGTGCCAGCAGTGTAGTAGCAAATCCCATAACCTACGAGCAGTACTTC; CDR3 protein: CASSVVANPITYEQYF
D gene: -; J gene: TRBJ1-2; clone size: -; V gene: TRBV4-1; CDR3 DNA: TGCGCCAGCAGCCAAGATAGGTTGGCCGCGGGCTACACCTTC; CDR3 protein: CASSQDRLAAGYTF
D gene: TRBD1; J gene: TRBJ1-1; clone size: -; V gene: TRBV28; CDR3 DNA: TGTGCCAGCAGTTTACCCACAGGGGAGACCACTGAAGCTTTCTTT; CDR3 protein: CASSLPTGETTEAFF
D gene: -; J gene: TRBJ2-5; clone size: -; V gene: TRBV21-1; CDR3 DNA: TGTGCCAGCAGCAAAGTCGATGGGACTAAGCGTGAGACCCAGTACTTC; CDR3 protein: CASSKVDGTKRETQYF
D gene: TRBD1; J gene: TRBJ1-2; clone size: -; V gene: TRBV5-1; CDR3 DNA: TGCGCCAGCAGCTGGGGGACAGGGGATTCGGTCTGGGCCTATGGCTACACCTTC; CDR3 protein: CASSWGTGDSVWAYGYTF